This TCR beta chain was observed in a study of T cell responses to AZD1222 COVID-19 vaccine. The protocol was immunoSEQ multiplex PCR, while the TCRdb copy is restricted to in-frame clones and leaves out a portion. The profile covers roughly 79,000 clones, with about 72% appearing a single time and approximately 21% taken by the ten largest. The CDR3 contains 15 residues. CDR1 and CDR2 from the germline V gene are SGHTA and FQGNSA. V was pared by 4 bases and J by 8 bases, with 11 bases of the junction left unmatched. The receptor comes from an adult in good health. Sequencing used peripheral blood, obtained on day 0 of AZD1222 vaccination. The chain links TRBV7-2 to TRBJ2-1; 7 nucleotides agree with TRBD2. The CDR3 region has the DNA TGTGCCAGCAGCTCACAAGCGGGATCAGGCGATGAGCAGTTCTTC. Its protein is CASSSQAGSGDEQFF.